What follows is one TCR beta chain and its context. These data are taken from a study of blood T cell repertoires in COVID-19. At the level of the study: The analysed material was cDNA or gDNA that came from T cells, B-cell-depleted T cells, or PBMCs.

Assay used: immunoSEQ multiplex PCR; TCRdb lists only in-frame clones, some missing. The table records about 120,000 clones, around 87% of them present only once. There are 15 residues in the CDR3. The germline CDR1 and CDR2 sequences are KGHSH and LQKENI. V gave up 5 bases and J gave up 5 bases; unmatched junction bases: 10. This receptor was taken from a man between 65 and 85 years old with active or convalescent COVID-19. The specimen was peripheral blood. The chain links TRBV18 to TRBJ1-1, with 8 nucleotides matching TRBD1. CDR3 nucleotide sequence: TGTGCCAGCTCAACGGACAGGGCGTATACAACTGAAGCTTTCTTT. Protein: CASSTDRAYTTEAFF.